The rows below give T cell receptor beta chains drawn from one sample of a study of blood T cells in healthy people across ages. Each CDR3 protein is one row after TCRdb ran MiXCR on the 5' RACE reads. The data hold about 1,400,000 distinct CDR3 sequences, with 55% to 75% observed a single time. Sequenced: blood. The receptors here all came from a man younger than 30 in good health. Both conserved end residues are part of each CDR3. D genes are given only for firm matches. Clone size is stated in some rows and not others, as once, few, many or a class when expanded.

CDR3 length	D gene	V gene	clone size	J gene	CDR3 protein	CDR3 DNA
15	TRBD2	TRBV5-1	NA	TRBJ2-1	CASSDGLAGVNEQFF	TGCGCCAGCAGCGACGGACTAGCGGGCGTCAATGAGCAGTTCTTC
13	NA	TRBV6-2/TRBV6-3	NA	TRBJ2-7	CASSETNSYEQYF	TGTGCCAGCAGCGAGACGAACTCCTACGAGCAGTACTTC
13	NA	TRBV20-1	NA	TRBJ2-3	CSARTGFTDTQYF	TGCAGTGCCCGTACGGGGTTCACAGATACGCAGTATTTT
14	TRBD1	TRBV6-2/TRBV6-3	NA	TRBJ1-6	CASRPPITDRPAHF	TGTGCCAGCAGACCACCAATAACGGACAGGCCCGCCCACTTT
17	TRBD2	TRBV2	NA	TRBJ2-7	CASRWSRGLASSYEQYF	TGTGCCAGCCGATGGAGTCGAGGACTAGCGTCCTCCTACGAGCAGTACTTC
15	NA	TRBV20-1	NA	TRBJ1-6	CSAREWVRQASPLHF	TGCAGTGCTAGAGAATGGGTCAGGCAGGCTTCACCCCTCCACTTT
11	NA	TRBV20-1	many	TRBJ2-7	CSAREGYEQYF	TGCAGTGCTAGGGAGGGCTACGAGCAGTACTTC
14	TRBD2	TRBV7-9	few	TRBJ2-3	CASSWTSATDTQYF	TGTGCCAGCAGCTGGACTAGCGCCACAGATACGCAGTATTTT
13	NA	TRBV12-3/TRBV12-4	few	TRBJ2-3	CASSRQMPDTQYF	TGTGCCAGCAGTCGTCAGATGCCAGATACGCAGTATTTT
10	NA	TRBV10-3	NA	TRBJ2-7	CAIPPYEQYF	TGTGCCATCCCCCCCTACGAGCAGTACTTC
13	TRBD1	TRBV20-1	NA	TRBJ1-2	CSASDRGSFGYTF	TGCAGTGCTAGTGACAGGGGGAGTTTTGGCTACACCTTC
10	NA	TRBV30	NA	TRBJ2-1	CAWRIVEQFF	TGTGCCTGGAGGATAGTGGAGCAGTTCTTC
15	TRBD1	TRBV11-2	NA	TRBJ2-1	CASSPDRVNGNEQFF	TGTGCCAGCAGCCCAGACAGGGTAAATGGCAATGAGCAGTTCTTC
15	NA	TRBV10-3	NA	TRBJ1-1	CAIRGVGTMNTEAFF	TGTGCCATCAGGGGGGTTGGGACCATGAACACTGAAGCTTTCTTT
14	NA	TRBV5-1	NA	TRBJ1-1	CASSPGLQNTEAFF	TGCGCCAGCAGCCCGGGACTCCAGAACACTGAAGCTTTCTTT
14	NA	TRBV5-1	few	TRBJ2-3	CASGPGLLGDTQYF	TGCGCCAGCGGCCCGGGGTTATTGGGAGATACGCAGTATTTT
15	NA	TRBV6-2/TRBV6-3	NA	TRBJ2-1	CASSYSIARIHEQFF	TGTGCCAGCAGTTACTCTATAGCGAGAATTCATGAGCAGTTCTTC
16	NA	TRBV19	NA	TRBJ2-1	CASSIGSRGTYNEQFF	TGTGCCAGTAGTATAGGTTCGAGAGGGACATACAATGAGCAGTTCTTC
14	NA	TRBV9	NA	TRBJ2-7	CASSSRLEVHEQYF	TGTGCCAGCAGCTCCAGACTAGAAGTCCACGAGCAGTACTTC
11	NA	TRBV10-2	NA	TRBJ2-1	CASSEGSSGFF	TGCGCCAGCAGTGAGGGTTCGAGCGGGTTCTTC
11	NA	TRBV2	few	TRBJ2-4	CASSVQNIQYF	TGTGCCAGCAGTGTTCAAAACATTCAGTACTTC
17	TRBD1	TRBV5-1	few	TRBJ2-7	CASSFPPGQISIYEQYF	TGCGCCAGCAGCTTTCCACCGGGACAGATTTCCATCTACGAGCAGTACTTC
19	TRBD2	TRBV5-1	NA	TRBJ2-1	CASSLQGLAALEPYNEQFF	TGCGCCAGCAGCTTGCAAGGACTAGCCGCACTAGAACCCTACAATGAGCAGTTCTTC
14	NA	TRBV7-2	NA	TRBJ2-5	CASSAPTGLETQYF	TGTGCCAGCAGCGCCCCAACAGGGCTGGAGACCCAGTACTTC
13	NA	TRBV7-2	many	TRBJ2-5	CASSLQGRETQYF	TGTGCCAGCAGCTTACAGGGCCGGGAGACCCAGTACTTC
15	TRBD1	TRBV6-1	few	TRBJ1-5	CASQTGTASNQPQHF	TGTGCCAGCCAGACCGGGACAGCGAGCAATCAGCCCCAGCATTTT
15	NA	TRBV6-2/TRBV6-3	NA	TRBJ2-7	CASTRTGRGTYEQYF	TGTGCCAGCACTCGAACGGGCAGGGGCACCTACGAGCAGTACTTC
14	NA	TRBV20-1	NA	TRBJ2-5	CSAIKGTAQETQYF	TGCAGTGCTATAAAAGGGACTGCACAAGAGACCCAGTACTTC
15	TRBD1	TRBV4-1	NA	TRBJ2-7	CASSQVGQVGYEQYF	TGCGCCAGCAGCCAAGTGGGACAGGTGGGGTACGAGCAGTACTTC
16	TRBD1	TRBV29-1	NA	TRBJ2-3	CSATGTGTGNTDTQYF	TGCAGCGCCACTGGAACCGGGACAGGGAACACAGATACGCAGTATTTT
15	NA	TRBV29-1	NA	TRBJ2-3	CSVEDQGVGTDTQYF	TGCAGCGTTGAAGATCAGGGTGTGGGCACAGATACGCAGTATTTT
18	TRBD1	TRBV5-1	once	TRBJ2-6	CASTTPGQGTSGVNVLTF	TGCGCCAGCACCACACCGGGACAGGGTACCTCTGGGGTCAACGTCCTGACTTTC
14	NA	TRBV7-9	NA	TRBJ1-1	CASSLHSENTEAFF	TGTGCCAGCAGCTTACACAGTGAGAACACTGAAGCTTTCTTT
17	TRBD2	TRBV2	NA	TRBJ2-7	CASSISGRNVGSYEQYF	TGTGCCAGCTCGATTAGCGGGAGAAATGTGGGGTCCTACGAGCAGTACTTC
14	NA	TRBV9	NA	TRBJ1-1	CASSRGQTNTEAFF	TGTGCCAGCAGCCGCGGACAGACGAACACTGAAGCTTTCTTT
14	TRBD1	TRBV29-1	few	TRBJ2-2	CSVEPTGDNGELFF	TGCAGCGTTGAACCTACAGGGGACAACGGGGAGCTGTTTTTT
15	NA	TRBV20-1	few	TRBJ2-7	CSARDLVDRIVEQYF	TGCAGTGCTAGAGATCTTGTGGACAGAATAGTGGAGCAGTACTTC
17	TRBD2	TRBV7-9	NA	TRBJ2-3	CASSPLTGTSGLDAQYF	TGTGCCAGCAGCCCATTGACCGGGACTAGCGGCCTAGATGCGCAGTATTTT
14	NA	TRBV5-1	NA	TRBJ2-1	CASSLGTANKEQFF	TGCGCCAGCAGCTTGGGGACAGCTAACAAGGAGCAGTTCTTC
15	TRBD2	TRBV6-5	NA	TRBJ2-3	CASSYMAGGTDTQYF	TGTGCCAGCAGTTACATGGCGGGAGGCACAGATACGCAGTATTTT
14	NA	TRBV27	NA	TRBJ2-7	CASSQSRDPDEQYF	TGTGCCAGCAGTCAAAGCCGGGACCCAGACGAGCAGTACTTC
14	TRBD2	TRBV20-1	once	TRBJ2-3	CSAQTSGDTDTQYF	TGCAGTGCGCAGACTAGCGGGGACACAGATACGCAGTATTTT
15	TRBD1	TRBV7-9	NA	TRBJ2-3	CASSLKQGMTDTQYF	TGTGCCAGCAGCTTAAAACAGGGGATGACAGATACGCAGTATTTT
14	TRBD2	TRBV5-1	NA	TRBJ2-1	CASSPGGNGGEQFF	TGCGCCAGCAGCCCGGGGGGGAATGGAGGTGAGCAGTTCTTC
14	NA	TRBV11-3	NA	TRBJ2-5	CASSLYQGLETQYF	TGTGCCAGCAGCCTTTACCAGGGGCTGGAGACCCAGTACTTC
15	NA	TRBV21-1	NA	TRBJ2-1	CASDSRDRPHNEQFF	TGTGCCAGCGACTCCCGGGACAGGCCTCACAATGAGCAGTTCTTC
14	TRBD1	TRBV6-1	NA	TRBJ1-4	CATGRGTGNEKLFF	TGTGCCACCGGGAGAGGGACAGGGAATGAAAAACTGTTTTTT
16	TRBD1	TRBV4-1	NA	TRBJ1-5	CASSPIPGQENQPQHF	TGCGCCAGCAGCCCAATACCTGGACAGGAGAATCAGCCCCAGCATTTT
12	NA	TRBV20-1	NA	TRBJ2-2	CSASEMFRELFF	TGCAGTGCTTCCGAAATGTTTAGGGAGCTGTTTTTT
14	TRBD1	TRBV24-1	NA	TRBJ2-3	CATSWDRARDTQYF	TGTGCCACCAGCTGGGACAGGGCAAGAGATACGCAGTATTTT